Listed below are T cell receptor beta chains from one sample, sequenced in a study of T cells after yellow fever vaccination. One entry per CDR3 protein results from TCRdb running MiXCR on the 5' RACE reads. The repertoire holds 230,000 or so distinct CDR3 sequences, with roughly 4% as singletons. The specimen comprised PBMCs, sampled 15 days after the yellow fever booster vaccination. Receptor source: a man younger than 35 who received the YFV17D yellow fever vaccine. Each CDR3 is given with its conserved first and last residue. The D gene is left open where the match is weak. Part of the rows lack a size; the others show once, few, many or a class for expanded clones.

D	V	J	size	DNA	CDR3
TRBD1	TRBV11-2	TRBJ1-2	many	TGTGCCAGCAGCTTCTCCAGGGACAGGGTTTATGGCTACACCTTC	CASSFSRDRVYGYTF
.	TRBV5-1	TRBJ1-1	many	TGCGCCAGCAGCTTGCCTCAATTTGACGGCGACACTGAAGCTTTCTTT	CASSLPQFDGDTEAFF
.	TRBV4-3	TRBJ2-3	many	TGCGCCAGCAGCCGGGCCCCGGGGATCGCAGATACGCAGTATTTT	CASSRAPGIADTQYF
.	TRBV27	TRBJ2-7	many	TGTGCCAGCAGCCCATCCTGGACAGTCTCCTACGAGCAGTACTTC	CASSPSWTVSYEQYF
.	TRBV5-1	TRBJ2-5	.	TGCGCCAGCAGCGCTGGACCCAGGGAGACCCAGTACTTC	CASSAGPRETQYF
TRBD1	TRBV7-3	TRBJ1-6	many	TGTGCCAGCAGCTGGGGGGACAGGGGTTCACCCCTCCACTTT	CASSWGDRGSPLHF
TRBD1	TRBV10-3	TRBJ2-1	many	TGTGCCATCAGCGGGACAGGGAGAAACAATGAGCAGTTCTTC	CAISGTGRNNEQFF
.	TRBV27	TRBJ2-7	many	TGTGCCAGCAGTAGGTGGTCGGGCATCGAGCAGTACTTC	CASSRWSGIEQYF
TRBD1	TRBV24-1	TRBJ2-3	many	TGTGCCACCAGTGACCCGGGACAGGGCACAGATACGCAGTATTTT	CATSDPGQGTDTQYF
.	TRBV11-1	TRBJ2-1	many	TGTGCCAGCAGCGTGCCGGACGTAAGAGGGAATGAGCAGTTCTTC	CASSVPDVRGNEQFF
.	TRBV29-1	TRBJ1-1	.	TGCAGCGTTCGCCGCCCGAACACTGAAGCTTTCTTT	CSVRRPNTEAFF
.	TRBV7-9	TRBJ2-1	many	TGTGCCAGCAGCTTAGACAGGGCCTACAATGAGCAGTTCTTC	CASSLDRAYNEQFF
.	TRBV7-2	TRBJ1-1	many	TGTGCCAGCGCTGGGCAAGGGGGGACTGAAGCTTTCTTT	CASAGQGGTEAFF
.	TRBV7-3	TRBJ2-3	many	TGTGCCAGCAGCCACCTACCGGGGAGGACAGATACGCAGTATTTT	CASSHLPGRTDTQYF
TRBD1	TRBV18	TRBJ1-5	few	TGTGCCAGCTTCCAGGGGGCGCGCCAGCCCCAGCATTTT	CASFQGARQPQHF
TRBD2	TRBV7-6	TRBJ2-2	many	TGTGCCAGCAGCCTTAGACTAGCGGGAACCGGGGAGCTGTTTTTT	CASSLRLAGTGELFF
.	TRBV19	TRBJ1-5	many	TGTGCCAGTAGTATAGATGGGGCAGGAGGCAATCAGCCCCAGCATTTT	CASSIDGAGGNQPQHF
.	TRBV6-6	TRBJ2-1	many	TGTGCCAGCAGTTACTCGAACGGGGTTTTCAATGAGCAGTTCTTC	CASSYSNGVFNEQFF
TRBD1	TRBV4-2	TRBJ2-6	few	TGTGCCAGCGTGAACCCGACAGGGAGCGGGGCCAACGTCCTGACTTTC	CASVNPTGSGANVLTF
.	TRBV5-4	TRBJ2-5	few	TGTGCCAGCAGCTTTTATCAGGGAAAGTCAGAGACCCAGTACTTC	CASSFYQGKSETQYF
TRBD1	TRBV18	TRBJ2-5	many	TGTGCCAGCTCACGAGGGGGCTTTCAAGAGACCCAGTACTTC	CASSRGGFQETQYF
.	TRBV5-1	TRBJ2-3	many	TGCGCCAGCAGCTTGTACGGGCTAGGAGGCACAGATACGCAGTATTTT	CASSLYGLGGTDTQYF
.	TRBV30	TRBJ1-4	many	TGTGCCTGGGCGGGGGCAACTAATGAAAAACTGTTTTTT	CAWAGATNEKLFF
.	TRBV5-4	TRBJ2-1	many	TGTGCCAGCAGCTCTATCCGGGGGGCCTCCTCCTACAATGAGCAGTTCTTC	CASSSIRGASSYNEQFF
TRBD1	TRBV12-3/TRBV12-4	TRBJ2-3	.	TGTGCCAGCAGTCTAGGACAGGGAAGAGATACGCAGTATTTT	CASSLGQGRDTQYF
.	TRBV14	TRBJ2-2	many	TGTGCCAGCAGCCAAGGGGGGCACTACACCGGGGAGCTGTTTTTT	CASSQGGHYTGELFF
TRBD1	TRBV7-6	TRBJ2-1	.	TGTGCCAGCAACAATCAGGGGGCGAGCGATGAGCAGTTCTTC	CASNNQGASDEQFF
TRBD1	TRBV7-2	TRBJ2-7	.	TGTGCCAGCAGCTCGTCCGGGACAGGGTGGTACGAGCAGTACTTC	CASSSSGTGWYEQYF
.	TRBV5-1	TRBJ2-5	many	TGCGCCAGCAGCTTCGCAGGGGGGGAAGAGACCCAGTACTTC	CASSFAGGEETQYF
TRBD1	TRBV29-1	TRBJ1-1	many	TGCAGCGGCAAACAGGGGGCGATCTCTGAAGCTTTCTTT	CSGKQGAISEAFF
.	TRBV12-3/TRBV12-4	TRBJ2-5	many	TGTGCCAGCAGTTTAGGGGAGCAAGAGACCCAGTACTTC	CASSLGEQETQYF
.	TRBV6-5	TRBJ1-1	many	TGTGCCAGCAGTCACCGAGGAGGGAAGAATACTGAAGCTTTCTTT	CASSHRGGKNTEAFF
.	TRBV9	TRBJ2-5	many	TGTGCCAGCAGCGTAGGGGCGGGGCGAAAAGAGACCCAGTACTTC	CASSVGAGRKETQYF
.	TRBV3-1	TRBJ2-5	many	TGTGCCAGCAGCCAGGGGGAGGAGACCCAGTACTTC	CASSQGEETQYF
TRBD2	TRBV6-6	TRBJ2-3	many	TGTGCCAGCAGAACGACTGAAGCGGGGTCCTTCGGCACAGATACGCAGTATTTT	CASRTTEAGSFGTDTQYF